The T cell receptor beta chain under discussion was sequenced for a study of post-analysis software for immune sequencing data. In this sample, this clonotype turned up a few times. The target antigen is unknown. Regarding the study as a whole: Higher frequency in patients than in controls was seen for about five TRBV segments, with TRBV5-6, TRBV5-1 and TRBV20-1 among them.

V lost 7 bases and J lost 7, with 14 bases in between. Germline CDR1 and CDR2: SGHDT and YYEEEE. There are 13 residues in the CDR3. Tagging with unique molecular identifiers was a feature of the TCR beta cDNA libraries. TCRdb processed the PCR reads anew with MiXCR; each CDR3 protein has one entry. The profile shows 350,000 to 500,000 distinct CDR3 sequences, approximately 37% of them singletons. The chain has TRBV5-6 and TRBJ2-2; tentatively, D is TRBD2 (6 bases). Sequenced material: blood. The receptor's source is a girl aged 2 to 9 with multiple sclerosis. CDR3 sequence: CASQVGTLGELFF. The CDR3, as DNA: TGTGCCAGCCAAGTCGGGACTCTCGGGGAGCTGTTTTTT.